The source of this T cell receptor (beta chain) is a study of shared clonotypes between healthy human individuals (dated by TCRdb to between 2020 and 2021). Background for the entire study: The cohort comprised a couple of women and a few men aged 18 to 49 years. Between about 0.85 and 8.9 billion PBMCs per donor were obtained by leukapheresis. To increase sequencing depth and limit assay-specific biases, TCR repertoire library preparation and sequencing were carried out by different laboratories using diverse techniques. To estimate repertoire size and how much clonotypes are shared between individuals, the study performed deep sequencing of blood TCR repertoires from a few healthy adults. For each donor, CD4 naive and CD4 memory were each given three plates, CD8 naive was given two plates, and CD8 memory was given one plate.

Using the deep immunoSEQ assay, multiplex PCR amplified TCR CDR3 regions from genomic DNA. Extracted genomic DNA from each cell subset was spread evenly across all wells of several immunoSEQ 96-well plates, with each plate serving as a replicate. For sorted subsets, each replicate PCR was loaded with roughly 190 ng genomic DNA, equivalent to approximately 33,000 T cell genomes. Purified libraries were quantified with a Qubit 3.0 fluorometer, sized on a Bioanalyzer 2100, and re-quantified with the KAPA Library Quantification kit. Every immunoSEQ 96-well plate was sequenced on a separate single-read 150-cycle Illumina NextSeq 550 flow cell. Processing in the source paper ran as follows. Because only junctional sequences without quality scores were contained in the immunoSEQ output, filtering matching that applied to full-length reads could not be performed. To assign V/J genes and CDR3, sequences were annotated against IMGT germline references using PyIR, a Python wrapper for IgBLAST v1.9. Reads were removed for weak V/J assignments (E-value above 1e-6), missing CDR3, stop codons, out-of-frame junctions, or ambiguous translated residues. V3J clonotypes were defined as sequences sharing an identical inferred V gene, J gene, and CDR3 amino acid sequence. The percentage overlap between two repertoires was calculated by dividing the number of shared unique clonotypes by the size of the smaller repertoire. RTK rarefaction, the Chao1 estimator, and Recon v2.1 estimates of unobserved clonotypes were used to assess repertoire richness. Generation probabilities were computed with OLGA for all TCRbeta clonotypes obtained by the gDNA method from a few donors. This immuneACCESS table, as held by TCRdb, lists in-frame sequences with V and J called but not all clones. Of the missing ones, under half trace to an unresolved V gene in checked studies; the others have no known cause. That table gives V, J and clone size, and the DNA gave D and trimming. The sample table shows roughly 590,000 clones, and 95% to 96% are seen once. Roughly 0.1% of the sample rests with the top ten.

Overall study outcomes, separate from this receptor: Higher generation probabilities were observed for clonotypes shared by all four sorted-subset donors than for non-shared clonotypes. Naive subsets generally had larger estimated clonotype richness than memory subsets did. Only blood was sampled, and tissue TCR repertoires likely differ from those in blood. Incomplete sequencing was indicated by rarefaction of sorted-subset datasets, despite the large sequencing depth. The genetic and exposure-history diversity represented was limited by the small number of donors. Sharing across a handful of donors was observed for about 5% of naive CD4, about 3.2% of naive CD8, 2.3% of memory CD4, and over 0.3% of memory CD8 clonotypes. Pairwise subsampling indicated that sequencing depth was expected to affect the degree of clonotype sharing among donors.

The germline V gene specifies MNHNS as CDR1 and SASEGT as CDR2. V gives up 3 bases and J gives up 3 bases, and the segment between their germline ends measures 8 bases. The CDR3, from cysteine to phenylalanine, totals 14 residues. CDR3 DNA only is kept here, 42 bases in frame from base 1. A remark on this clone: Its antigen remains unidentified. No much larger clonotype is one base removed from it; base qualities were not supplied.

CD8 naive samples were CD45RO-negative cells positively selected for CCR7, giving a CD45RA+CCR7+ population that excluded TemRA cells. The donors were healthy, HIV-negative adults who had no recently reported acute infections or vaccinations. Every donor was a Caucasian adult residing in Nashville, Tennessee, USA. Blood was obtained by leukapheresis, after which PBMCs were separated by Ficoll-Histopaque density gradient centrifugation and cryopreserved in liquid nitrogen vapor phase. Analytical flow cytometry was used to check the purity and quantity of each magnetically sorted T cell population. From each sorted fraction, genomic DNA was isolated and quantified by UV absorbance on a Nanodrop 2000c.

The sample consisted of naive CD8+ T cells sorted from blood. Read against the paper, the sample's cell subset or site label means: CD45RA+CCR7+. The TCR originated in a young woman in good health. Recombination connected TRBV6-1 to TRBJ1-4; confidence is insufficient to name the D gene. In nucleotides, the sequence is TGTGCCAGCAGTGACGTGAGGCCTAATGAAAAACTGTTTTTT. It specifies CASSDVRPNEKLFF.